Listed below are T cell receptor beta chains from one sample, sequenced in a study of CD8+ T cells in alopecia areata. TCRdb keeps only in-frame clones here, not all; method: immunoSEQ multiplex PCR. The sample consists of about 100,000 clones, 55% to 60% of them appearing once. The specimen sequenced was NKG2D-low CD8+ T cells sorted from blood. The receptors were sampled from a human donor with alopecia areata. The CDR3 runs from the conserved cysteine through the conserved F or W. The order of the fields is D gene, V gene, J gene, clone size, CDR3 DNA, CDR3 protein. D genes are given only for firm matches. For some rows the clone size is stated as once, few or many, or as a class when expanded; others skip it.

d_call: .
v_call: TRBV6-6
j_call: TRBJ1-1
clone_size: .
cdr3_nt: TGTGCCAGCACAGGTTTAGGGAACACTGAAGCTTTCTTT
cdr3_aa: CASTGLGNTEAFF

d_call: TRBD2
v_call: TRBV7-8
j_call: TRBJ2-5
clone_size: medium-sized
cdr3_nt: TGTGCCAGCAGCCGCGGGAGCGGGAGGTTCCAAGAGACCCAGTACTTC
cdr3_aa: CASSRGSGRFQETQYF

d_call: TRBD1
v_call: TRBV28
j_call: TRBJ2-1
clone_size: .
cdr3_nt: TGTGCCAGCAGTTTATCGTACGACTACCGGGACAGGGCGGAATACAATGAGCAGTTCTTC
cdr3_aa: CASSLSYDYRDRAEYNEQFF

d_call: .
v_call: TRBV14
j_call: TRBJ2-5
clone_size: .
cdr3_nt: TGTGCCAGCAGCCCGCGGGACATGACCGAAGAGACCCAGTACTTC
cdr3_aa: CASSPRDMTEETQYF

d_call: TRBD2
v_call: TRBV27
j_call: TRBJ2-1
clone_size: .
cdr3_nt: TGTGCCAGCAGTTTTGTAGGGACTAGCAGGTCCTACAATGAGCAGTTCTTC
cdr3_aa: CASSFVGTSRSYNEQFF

d_call: TRBD1
v_call: TRBV7-9
j_call: TRBJ1-1
clone_size: .
cdr3_nt: TGTGCCAGCAGCGTCGAACAGGGGGAGCGAGCTTTCTTT
cdr3_aa: CASSVEQGERAFF

d_call: .
v_call: TRBV2
j_call: TRBJ2-5
clone_size: .
cdr3_nt: TGTGCCAGCAGTGAATCGGAGACCCAGTACTTC
cdr3_aa: CASSESETQYF

d_call: .
v_call: TRBV5-4
j_call: TRBJ2-1
clone_size: few
cdr3_nt: TGTGCCAGCAGCAGGTACAATGAGCAGTTCTTC
cdr3_aa: CASSRYNEQFF

d_call: .
v_call: TRBV19
j_call: TRBJ1-1
clone_size: .
cdr3_nt: TGTGCCAGCGCCCGGTTGGGGTACACTGAAGCTTTCTTT
cdr3_aa: CASARLGYTEAFF

d_call: .
v_call: TRBV4-1
j_call: TRBJ2-1
clone_size: .
cdr3_nt: TGCGCCAGCAGCGGGCGTATTAGGGTCTTC
cdr3_aa: CASSGRIRVF

d_call: TRBD2
v_call: TRBV5-1
j_call: TRBJ2-3
clone_size: .
cdr3_nt: TGCGCCAGCAGTCCCGGGACTAGCGGGAGGCCCGTCACAGATACGCAGTATTTT
cdr3_aa: CASSPGTSGRPVTDTQYF

d_call: .
v_call: TRBV11-2
j_call: TRBJ2-3
clone_size: .
cdr3_nt: TGTGCCAGCAGCCCAACCCCTCCAGATACGCAGTATTTT
cdr3_aa: CASSPTPPDTQYF

d_call: .
v_call: TRBV9
j_call: TRBJ1-5
clone_size: .
cdr3_nt: TGTGCCAGCAGCGTCGGTCCCAGCAATCAGCCCCAGCATTTT
cdr3_aa: CASSVGPSNQPQHF

d_call: .
v_call: TRBV27
j_call: TRBJ2-1
clone_size: .
cdr3_nt: TGTGCCAGCAGTTTATCTGGGGCCCTAAGGAATGAGCAGTTCTTC
cdr3_aa: CASSLSGALRNEQFF

d_call: .
v_call: TRBV27
j_call: TRBJ2-7
clone_size: few
cdr3_nt: TGTGCCAGCAGCCTCAGCCGGGGTCCCTACGAGCAGTACTTC
cdr3_aa: CASSLSRGPYEQYF

d_call: .
v_call: TRBV5-1
j_call: TRBJ1-2
clone_size: .
cdr3_nt: TGCGCCAGCAGCCCTCTCCCCGACGGGGGGGCAGTTGGCTATGGCTACACCTTC
cdr3_aa: CASSPLPDGGAVGYGYTF

d_call: .
v_call: TRBV2
j_call: TRBJ2-7
clone_size: .
cdr3_nt: TGTGCCAGCAGGACCGGTGAGGGGCAGTACTTC
cdr3_aa: CASRTGEGQYF

d_call: .
v_call: TRBV11-2
j_call: TRBJ2-5
clone_size: .
cdr3_nt: TGTGCCAGCAGCTTAGGTCTTCAAGAGACCCAGTACTTC
cdr3_aa: CASSLGLQETQYF

d_call: .
v_call: TRBV29-1
j_call: TRBJ1-1
clone_size: few
cdr3_nt: TGCAGCGTGGAACAGGGAATGAACACTGAAGCTTTCTTT
cdr3_aa: CSVEQGMNTEAFF

d_call: .
v_call: TRBV5-1
j_call: TRBJ2-1
clone_size: few
cdr3_nt: TGCGCCAGCAGCTTGGCAGTTAGCGGCAATGAGCAGTTCTTC
cdr3_aa: CASSLAVSGNEQFF

d_call: .
v_call: TRBV5-6
j_call: TRBJ2-1
clone_size: .
cdr3_nt: TGTGCCAGCAGCTTGGGCGTGGTTGTCGATGAGCAGTTCTTC
cdr3_aa: CASSLGVVVDEQFF

d_call: .
v_call: TRBV7-9
j_call: TRBJ2-1
clone_size: .
cdr3_nt: TGTGCCAGCAGCACCCGGACAGACAATGAGCAGTTCTTC
cdr3_aa: CASSTRTDNEQFF

d_call: .
v_call: TRBV10-2
j_call: TRBJ1-2
clone_size: .
cdr3_nt: TGCGCCAGCAGTGACAGCACAGCTAACTATGGCTACACCTTC
cdr3_aa: CASSDSTANYGYTF

d_call: TRBD1
v_call: TRBV30
j_call: TRBJ2-7
clone_size: .
cdr3_nt: TGTGCCTGGGCCGGGACAGGTTCCATCGAGCAGTACTTC
cdr3_aa: CAWAGTGSIEQYF

d_call: .
v_call: TRBV11-2
j_call: TRBJ2-3
clone_size: few
cdr3_nt: TGTGCCAGCAGCCCAGAAGGCGGATGGGGTGATACGCAGTATTTT
cdr3_aa: CASSPEGGWGDTQYF

d_call: TRBD1
v_call: TRBV6-5
j_call: TRBJ1-1
clone_size: few
cdr3_nt: TGTGCCAGCACAATACAGGGGGCGACTGAAGCTTTCTTT
cdr3_aa: CASTIQGATEAFF

d_call: .
v_call: TRBV9
j_call: TRBJ2-1
clone_size: .
cdr3_nt: TGTGCCAGCAGCGAGCAGCGGTTAAGCTCCTACAATGAGCAGTTCTTC
cdr3_aa: CASSEQRLSSYNEQFF

d_call: TRBD1
v_call: TRBV14
j_call: TRBJ1-2
clone_size: .
cdr3_nt: TGTGCCAGCAGCCAAGCAGGGGGCGGCTACACCTTC
cdr3_aa: CASSQAGGGYTF

d_call: .
v_call: TRBV6-5
j_call: TRBJ1-2
clone_size: .
cdr3_nt: TGTGCCAGCACCACATCGGGGGGATTGGAGGGCTACACCTTC
cdr3_aa: CASTTSGGLEGYTF

d_call: .
v_call: TRBV7-6
j_call: TRBJ2-5
clone_size: few
cdr3_nt: TGTGCCAGCAGCTTAGAATCGGAACAAGAGACCCAGTACTTC
cdr3_aa: CASSLESEQETQYF

d_call: .
v_call: TRBV7-6
j_call: TRBJ2-7
clone_size: .
cdr3_nt: TGTGCCAGCAGCGGAGGTGGAGCGCGAGAGCAGTACTTC
cdr3_aa: CASSGGGAREQYF

d_call: .
v_call: TRBV11-2
j_call: TRBJ2-7
clone_size: once
cdr3_nt: TGTGCCAGCAGCTTACCCGGCCCGGGACCATCTTACGAGCAGTACTTC
cdr3_aa: CASSLPGPGPSYEQYF

d_call: TRBD2
v_call: TRBV5-1
j_call: TRBJ2-4
clone_size: .
cdr3_nt: TGCGCCAGCAGCTTCAAAACGGGACTAGCGGGAGAGGGGACCATTCAGTACTTC
cdr3_aa: CASSFKTGLAGEGTIQYF

d_call: .
v_call: TRBV5-1
j_call: TRBJ2-6
clone_size: .
cdr3_nt: TGCGCCAGCAGCTTTTGGCGGAACTCTGGGGCCAACGTCCTGACTTTC
cdr3_aa: CASSFWRNSGANVLTF

d_call: TRBD2
v_call: TRBV13
j_call: TRBJ2-3
clone_size: .
cdr3_nt: TGTGCCAGCAGCCCTTTGGGACTAGCGGGAGGATCAGATACGCAGTATTTT
cdr3_aa: CASSPLGLAGGSDTQYF

d_call: .
v_call: TRBV25-1
j_call: TRBJ2-4
clone_size: .
cdr3_nt: TGTGCCAGCAGTGAAACGGTAGCCAAAAACATTCAGTACTTC
cdr3_aa: CASSETVAKNIQYF

d_call: .
v_call: TRBV7-9
j_call: TRBJ1-2
clone_size: .
cdr3_nt: TGTGCCAGCAGCTTATCCCCCCCCGGCTACACCTTC
cdr3_aa: CASSLSPPGYTF

d_call: .
v_call: TRBV7-8
j_call: TRBJ2-2
clone_size: few
cdr3_nt: TGTGCCAGCAGCTTCCGGGGTCCTGGGGCCGGGGAGCTGTTTTTT
cdr3_aa: CASSFRGPGAGELFF

d_call: TRBD1
v_call: TRBV6-1
j_call: TRBJ2-7
clone_size: .
cdr3_nt: TGTGCCAGCAGTGAAGCCACAGGGGGCTCCTACGAGCAGTACTTC
cdr3_aa: CASSEATGGSYEQYF

d_call: .
v_call: TRBV13
j_call: TRBJ1-2
clone_size: .
cdr3_nt: TGTGCCAGCAGCTTAGTTCTGGGACCCAACTATGGCTACACCTTC
cdr3_aa: CASSLVLGPNYGYTF

d_call: TRBD1
v_call: TRBV29-1
j_call: TRBJ2-2
clone_size: few
cdr3_nt: TGCAGCGTCCGAGTGCTGGGGACAGCCACTCACTTGAACACCGGGGAGCTGTTTTTT
cdr3_aa: CSVRVLGTATHLNTGELFF

d_call: TRBD1
v_call: TRBV29-1
j_call: TRBJ2-1
clone_size: .
cdr3_nt: TGCAGCGCCGGGACAGTTTACAATGAGCAGTTCTTC
cdr3_aa: CSAGTVYNEQFF

d_call: .
v_call: TRBV29-1
j_call: TRBJ1-1
clone_size: .
cdr3_nt: TGCAGCGGGTACAGGGTTGGGAGCACTGAAGCTTTCTTT
cdr3_aa: CSGYRVGSTEAFF

d_call: .
v_call: TRBV6-1
j_call: TRBJ1-2
clone_size: .
cdr3_nt: TGTGCCAGCAGTGAATATGCAGCTAACTATGGCTACACCTTC
cdr3_aa: CASSEYAANYGYTF

d_call: TRBD2
v_call: TRBV28
j_call: TRBJ2-7
clone_size: .
cdr3_nt: TGTGCCAGCAGTTTTGGGACTAGCGGCTACGAGCAGTACTTC
cdr3_aa: CASSFGTSGYEQYF

d_call: TRBD2
v_call: TRBV4-1
j_call: TRBJ2-7
clone_size: once
cdr3_nt: TGCGCCAGCAGCCAAGTTAGCGGGGCCGACTCAAACTACGAGCAGTACTTC
cdr3_aa: CASSQVSGADSNYEQYF

d_call: .
v_call: TRBV2
j_call: TRBJ2-6
clone_size: .
cdr3_nt: TGTGCCAGCAGTTCTCTCAGGAGATCTGGGGCCAACGTCCTGACTTTC
cdr3_aa: CASSSLRRSGANVLTF

d_call: .
v_call: TRBV7-8
j_call: TRBJ1-5
clone_size: .
cdr3_nt: TGTGCCAGCAGCCCCTCTTCGTCGCGGGAAAGGGGCAATCAGCCCCAGCATTTT
cdr3_aa: CASSPSSSRERGNQPQHF

d_call: TRBD1
v_call: TRBV5-1
j_call: TRBJ1-2
clone_size: few
cdr3_nt: TGCGCCAGCAGCGGAGGACAGGGGGCTGGCTATGGCTACACCTTC
cdr3_aa: CASSGGQGAGYGYTF

d_call: .
v_call: TRBV27
j_call: TRBJ2-7
clone_size: few
cdr3_nt: TGTGCCAGCAGTTACGCGGCAGGTGGCGAGCAGTACTTC
cdr3_aa: CASSYAAGGEQYF

d_call: TRBD1
v_call: TRBV4-1
j_call: TRBJ1-2
clone_size: .
cdr3_nt: TGCGCCAGCAGCCAAGAGGGGACAGGGGGCCAGGGCTACACCTTC
cdr3_aa: CASSQEGTGGQGYTF

d_call: .
v_call: TRBV28
j_call: TRBJ2-5
clone_size: .
cdr3_nt: TGTGCCAGCAGTTCTCCCCGCAGTCCCAAATTCAAAGAGACCCAGTACTTC
cdr3_aa: CASSSPRSPKFKETQYF

d_call: TRBD2
v_call: TRBV7-2
j_call: TRBJ2-7
clone_size: .
cdr3_nt: TGTGCCAGCAGCCCAGGGACTAGCGGGAGTGAAGTCGAGCAGTACTTC
cdr3_aa: CASSPGTSGSEVEQYF

d_call: .
v_call: TRBV7-3
j_call: TRBJ2-2
clone_size: .
cdr3_nt: TGTGCCAGCAGCTTAGGTGGTACCGGGGAGCTGTTTTTT
cdr3_aa: CASSLGGTGELFF

d_call: .
v_call: TRBV7-2
j_call: TRBJ2-1
clone_size: once
cdr3_nt: TGTGCCAGCGCCCGGGGAAGCTCCTACAATGAGCAGTTCTTC
cdr3_aa: CASARGSSYNEQFF